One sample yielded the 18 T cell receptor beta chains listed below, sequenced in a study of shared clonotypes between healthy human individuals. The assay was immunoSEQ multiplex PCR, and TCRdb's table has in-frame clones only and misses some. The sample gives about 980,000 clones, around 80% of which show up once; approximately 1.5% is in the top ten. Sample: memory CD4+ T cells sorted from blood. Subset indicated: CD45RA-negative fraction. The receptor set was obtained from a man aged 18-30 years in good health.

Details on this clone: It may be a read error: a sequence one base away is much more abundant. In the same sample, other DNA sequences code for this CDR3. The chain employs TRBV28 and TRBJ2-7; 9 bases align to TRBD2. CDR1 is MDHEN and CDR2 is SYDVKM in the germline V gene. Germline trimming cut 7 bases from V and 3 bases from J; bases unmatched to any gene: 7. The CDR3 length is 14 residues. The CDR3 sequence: CASTLAGEGYEQYF. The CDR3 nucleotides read TGTGCCAGCACCTTAGCGGGGGAGGGCTACGAGCAGTACTTC.

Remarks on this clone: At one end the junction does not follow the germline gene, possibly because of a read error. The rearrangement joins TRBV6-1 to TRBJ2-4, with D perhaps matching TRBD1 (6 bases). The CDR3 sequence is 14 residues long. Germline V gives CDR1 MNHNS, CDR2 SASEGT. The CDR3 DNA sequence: TGTGCCAGCCGTGAAGGGGGAGCCAAAAACATTCAGTACTTC. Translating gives CASREGGAKNIQYF.

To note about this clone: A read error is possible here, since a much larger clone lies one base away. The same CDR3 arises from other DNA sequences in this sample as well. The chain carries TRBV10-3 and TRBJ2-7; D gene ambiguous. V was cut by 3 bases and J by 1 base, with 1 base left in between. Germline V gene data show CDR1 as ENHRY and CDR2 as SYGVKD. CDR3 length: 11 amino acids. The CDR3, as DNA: TGTGCCATCAGTGATTCCTACGAGCAGTACTTC. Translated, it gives CAISDSYEQYF.

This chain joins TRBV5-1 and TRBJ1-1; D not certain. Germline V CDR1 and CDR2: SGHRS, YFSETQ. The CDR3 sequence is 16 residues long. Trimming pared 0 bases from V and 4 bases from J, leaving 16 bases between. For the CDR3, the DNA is TGCGCCAGCAGCTTGGGAGTATGGCGAGGAGGCACTGAAGCTTTCTTT. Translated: CASSLGVWRGGTEAFF.

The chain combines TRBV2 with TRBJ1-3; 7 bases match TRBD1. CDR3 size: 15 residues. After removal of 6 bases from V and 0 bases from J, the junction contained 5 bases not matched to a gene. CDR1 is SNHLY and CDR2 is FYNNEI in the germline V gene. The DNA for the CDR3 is TGTGCCAGCAGGTCGACAGGGCACTCTGGAAACACCATATATTTT. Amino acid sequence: CASRSTGHSGNTIYF.

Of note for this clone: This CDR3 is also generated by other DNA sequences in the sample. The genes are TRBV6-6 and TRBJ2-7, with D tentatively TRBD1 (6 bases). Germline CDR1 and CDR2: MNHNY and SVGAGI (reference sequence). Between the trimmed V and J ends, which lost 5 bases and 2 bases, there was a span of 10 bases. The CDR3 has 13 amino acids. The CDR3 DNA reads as TGTGCCAGCAGTATCGGACAGACCTACGAGCAGTACTTC. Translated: CASSIGQTYEQYF.

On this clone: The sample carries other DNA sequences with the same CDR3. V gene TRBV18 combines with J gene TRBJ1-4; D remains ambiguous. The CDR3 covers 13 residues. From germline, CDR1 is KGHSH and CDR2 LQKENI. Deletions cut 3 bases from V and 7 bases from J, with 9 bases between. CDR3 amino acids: CASSPGRSEKLFF. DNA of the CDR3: TGTGCCAGCTCACCCGGGCGGAGTGAAAAACTGTTTTTT.

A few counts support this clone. The CDR3 coding sequence is TGTGCCAGCAGTAGACTAGCGTCTCTAAATGAGCAGTTCTTC. It translates to CASSRLASLNEQFF. J is TRBJ2-1 and V is TRBV2, with 8 positions matching TRBD2. The CDR3 runs 14 residues. Germline values: CDR1 SNHLY, CDR2 FYNNEI. The ends lost 5 bases at V and 7 bases at J; junction bases unmatched: 7.

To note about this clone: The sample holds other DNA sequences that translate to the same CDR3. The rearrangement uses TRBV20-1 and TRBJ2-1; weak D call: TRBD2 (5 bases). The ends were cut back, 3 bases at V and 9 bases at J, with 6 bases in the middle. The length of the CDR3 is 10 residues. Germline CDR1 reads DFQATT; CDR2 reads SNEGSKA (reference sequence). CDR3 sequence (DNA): TGCAGTGCTAGTGGAGGTGAGCAGTTCTTC. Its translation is CSASGGEQFF.

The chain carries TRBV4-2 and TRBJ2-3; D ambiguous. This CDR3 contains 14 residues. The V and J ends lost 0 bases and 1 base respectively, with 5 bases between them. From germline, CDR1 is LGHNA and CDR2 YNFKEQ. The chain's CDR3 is CASSQDQRTDTQYF. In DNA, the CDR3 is TGTGCCAGCAGCCAAGATCAGCGCACAGATACGCAGTATTTT.

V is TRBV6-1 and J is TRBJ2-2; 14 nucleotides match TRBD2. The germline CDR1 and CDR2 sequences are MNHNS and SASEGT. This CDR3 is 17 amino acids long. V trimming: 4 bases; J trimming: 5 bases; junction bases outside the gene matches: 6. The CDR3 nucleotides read TGTGCCAGCAGTGGGACTAGCGGGGGGACTTCTACCGGGGAGCTGTTTTTT. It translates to CASSGTSGGTSTGELFF.

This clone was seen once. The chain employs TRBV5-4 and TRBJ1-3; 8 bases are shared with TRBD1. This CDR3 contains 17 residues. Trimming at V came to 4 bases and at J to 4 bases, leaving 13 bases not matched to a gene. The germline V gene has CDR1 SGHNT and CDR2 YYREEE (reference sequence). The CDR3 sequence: CASSTIRQGLPGNTIYF. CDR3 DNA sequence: TGTGCCAGCAGCACCATCCGACAGGGGCTTCCCGGAAACACCATATATTTT.

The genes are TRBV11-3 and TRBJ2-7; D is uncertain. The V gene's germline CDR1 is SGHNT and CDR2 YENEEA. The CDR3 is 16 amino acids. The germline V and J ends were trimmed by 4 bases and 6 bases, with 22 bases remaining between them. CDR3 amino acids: CASSSAYGSTQAEQYF. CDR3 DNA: TGTGCCAGCAGCTCGGCCTATGGCAGTACTCAAGCCGAGCAGTACTTC.

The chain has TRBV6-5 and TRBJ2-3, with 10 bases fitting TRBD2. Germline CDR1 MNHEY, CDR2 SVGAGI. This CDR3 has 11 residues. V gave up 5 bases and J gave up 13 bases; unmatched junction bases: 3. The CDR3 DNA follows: TGTGCCAGCAGTGCCGGGACTAGCGAGTATTTT. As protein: CASSAGTSEYF.

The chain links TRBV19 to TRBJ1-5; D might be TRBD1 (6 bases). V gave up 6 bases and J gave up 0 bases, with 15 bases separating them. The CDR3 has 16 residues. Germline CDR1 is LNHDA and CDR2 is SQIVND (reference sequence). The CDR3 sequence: CASSTPGGLSNQPQHF. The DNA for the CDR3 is TGTGCCAGTAGCACCCCTGGGGGCCTTAGCAATCAGCCCCAGCATTTT.

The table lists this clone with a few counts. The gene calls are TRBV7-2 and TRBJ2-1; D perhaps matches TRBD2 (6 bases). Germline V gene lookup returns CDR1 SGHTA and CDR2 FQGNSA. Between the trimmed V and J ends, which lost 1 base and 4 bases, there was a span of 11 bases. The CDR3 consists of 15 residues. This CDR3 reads CASSLGFAGYNEQFF. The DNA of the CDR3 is TGTGCCAGCAGCTTAGGTTTTGCGGGATACAATGAGCAGTTCTTC.

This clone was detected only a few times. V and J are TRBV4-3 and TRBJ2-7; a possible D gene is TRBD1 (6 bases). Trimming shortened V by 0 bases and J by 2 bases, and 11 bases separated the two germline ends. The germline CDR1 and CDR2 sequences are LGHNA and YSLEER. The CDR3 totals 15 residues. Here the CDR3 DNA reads TGCGCCAGCAGCCAAGAGACAGGCCCGACCTACGAGCAGTACTTC. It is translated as CASSQETGPTYEQYF.

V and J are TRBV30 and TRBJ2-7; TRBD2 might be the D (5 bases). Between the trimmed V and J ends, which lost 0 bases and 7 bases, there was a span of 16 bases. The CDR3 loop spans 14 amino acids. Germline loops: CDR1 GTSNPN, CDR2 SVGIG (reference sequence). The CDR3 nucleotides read TGTGCCTGGAGTGTACTTGACCCAAGGAGGGAGCAGTACTTC. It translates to CAWSVLDPRREQYF. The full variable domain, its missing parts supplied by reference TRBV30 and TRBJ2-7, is SQTIHQWPATLVQPVGSPLSLECTVEGTSNPNLYWYRQAAGRGLQLLFYSVGIGQISSEVPQNLSASRPQDRQFILSSKKLLLSDSGFYLCAWSVLDPRREQYFGPGTRLTVT.